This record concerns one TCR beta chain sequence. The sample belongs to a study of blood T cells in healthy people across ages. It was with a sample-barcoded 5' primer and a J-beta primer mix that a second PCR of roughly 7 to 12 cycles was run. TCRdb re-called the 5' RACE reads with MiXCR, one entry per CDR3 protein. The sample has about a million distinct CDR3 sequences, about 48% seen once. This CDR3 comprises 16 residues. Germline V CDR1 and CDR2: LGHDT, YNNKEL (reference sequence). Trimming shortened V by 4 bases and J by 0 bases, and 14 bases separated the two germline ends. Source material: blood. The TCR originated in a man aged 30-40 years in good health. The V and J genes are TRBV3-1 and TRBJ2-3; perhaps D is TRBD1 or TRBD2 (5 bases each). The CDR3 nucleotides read TGTGCCAGCAGCCTGGGGGTTGGTACTAGCACAGATACGCAGTATTTT. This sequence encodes CASSLGVGTSTDTQYF.